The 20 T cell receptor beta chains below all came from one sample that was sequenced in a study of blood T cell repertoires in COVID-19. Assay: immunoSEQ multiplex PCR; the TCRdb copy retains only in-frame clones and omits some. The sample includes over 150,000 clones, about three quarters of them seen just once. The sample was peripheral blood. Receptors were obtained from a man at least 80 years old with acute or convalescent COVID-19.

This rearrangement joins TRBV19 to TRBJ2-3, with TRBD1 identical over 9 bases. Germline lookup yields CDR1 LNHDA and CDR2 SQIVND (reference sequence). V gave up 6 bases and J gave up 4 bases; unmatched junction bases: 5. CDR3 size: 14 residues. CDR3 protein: CASSWGQGPDTQYF. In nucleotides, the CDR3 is TGTGCCAGTAGCTGGGGACAGGGACCAGATACGCAGTATTTT.

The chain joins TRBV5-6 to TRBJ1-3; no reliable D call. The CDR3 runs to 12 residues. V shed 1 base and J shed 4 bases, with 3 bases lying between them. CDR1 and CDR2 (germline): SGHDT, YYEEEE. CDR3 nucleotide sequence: TGTGCCAGCAGCTTGCAAGGAAACACCATATATTTT. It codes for CASSLQGNTIYF. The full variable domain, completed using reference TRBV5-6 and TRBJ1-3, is DAGVTQSPTHLIKTRGQQVTLRCSPKSGHDTVSWYQQALGQGPQFIFQYYEEEERQRGNFPDRFSGHQFPNYSSELNVNALLLGDSALYLCASSLQGNTIYFGEGSWLTVV.

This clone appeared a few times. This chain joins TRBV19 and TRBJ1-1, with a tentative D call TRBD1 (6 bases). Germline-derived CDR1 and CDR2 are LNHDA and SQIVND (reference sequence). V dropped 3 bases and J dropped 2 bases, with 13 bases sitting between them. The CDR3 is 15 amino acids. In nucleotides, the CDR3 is TGTGCCAGTAGTATGACAGGCCACCCCAACACTGAAGCTTTCTTT. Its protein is CASSMTGHPNTEAFF.

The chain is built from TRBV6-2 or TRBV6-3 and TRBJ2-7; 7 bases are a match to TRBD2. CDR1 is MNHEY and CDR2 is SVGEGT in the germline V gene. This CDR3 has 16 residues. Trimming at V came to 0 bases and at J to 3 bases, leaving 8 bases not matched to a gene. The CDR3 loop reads CASSYSRGDLYYEQYF. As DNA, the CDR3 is TGTGCCAGCAGTTACTCTCGGGGGGACCTGTACTACGAGCAGTACTTC.

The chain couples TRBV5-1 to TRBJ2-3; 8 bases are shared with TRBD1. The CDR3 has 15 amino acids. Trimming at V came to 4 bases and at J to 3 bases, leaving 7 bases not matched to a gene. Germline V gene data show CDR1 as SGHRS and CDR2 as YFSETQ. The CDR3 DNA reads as TGCGCCAGCAGCCAAGCCGGACAGGGAACAGATACGCAGTATTTT. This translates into CASSQAGQGTDTQYF. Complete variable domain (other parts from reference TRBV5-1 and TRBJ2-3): KAGVTQTPRYLIKTRGQQVTLSCSPISGHRSVSWYQQTPGQGLQFLFEYFSETQRNKGNFPGRFSGRQFSNSRSEMNVSTLELGDSALYLCASSQAGQGTDTQYFGPGTRLTVL.

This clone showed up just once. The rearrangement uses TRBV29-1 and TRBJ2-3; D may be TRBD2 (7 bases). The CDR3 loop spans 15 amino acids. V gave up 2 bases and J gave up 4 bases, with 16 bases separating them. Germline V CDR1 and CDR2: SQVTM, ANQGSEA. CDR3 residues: CSVERGGVRADTQYF. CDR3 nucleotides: TGCAGCGTTGAAAGGGGGGGCGTCAGGGCAGATACGCAGTATTTT.

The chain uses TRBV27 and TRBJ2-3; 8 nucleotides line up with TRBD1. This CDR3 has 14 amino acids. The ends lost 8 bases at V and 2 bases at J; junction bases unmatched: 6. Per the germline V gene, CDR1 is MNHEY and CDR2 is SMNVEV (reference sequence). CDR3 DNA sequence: TGTGCCAGCCGGGACAGGCAATACACAGATACGCAGTATTTT. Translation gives CASRDRQYTDTQYF.

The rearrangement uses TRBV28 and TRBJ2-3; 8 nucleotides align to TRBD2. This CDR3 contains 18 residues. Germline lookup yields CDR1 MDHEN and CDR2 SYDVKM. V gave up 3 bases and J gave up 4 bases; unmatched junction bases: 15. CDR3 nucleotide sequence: TGTGCCAGCAGTTTTTCGGTCGGGGGGGGCCCGCGGGCAGATACGCAGTATTTT. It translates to CASSFSVGGGPRADTQYF.

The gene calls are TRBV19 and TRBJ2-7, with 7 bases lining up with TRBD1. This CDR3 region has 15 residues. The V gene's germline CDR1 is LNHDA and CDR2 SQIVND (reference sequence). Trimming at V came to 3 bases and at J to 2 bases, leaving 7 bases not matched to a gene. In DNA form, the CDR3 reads TGTGCCAGTAGTATGTACAGGGGTCACCCCTACGAGCAGTACGTC. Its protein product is CASSMYRGHPYEQYV.

The CDR3 region is CASSVRDSQETQYF. As DNA, the CDR3 is TGTGCCAGCAGCGTCCGGGACAGTCAAGAGACCCAGTACTTC. V gene TRBV7-8 combines with J gene TRBJ2-5; 7 bases are shared with TRBD1. V lost 5 bases to trimming and J lost 2 bases; unmatched junction nucleotides: 5. CDR3 size: 14 residues. The germline gives CDR1 SGHVS, CDR2 FQNEAQ.

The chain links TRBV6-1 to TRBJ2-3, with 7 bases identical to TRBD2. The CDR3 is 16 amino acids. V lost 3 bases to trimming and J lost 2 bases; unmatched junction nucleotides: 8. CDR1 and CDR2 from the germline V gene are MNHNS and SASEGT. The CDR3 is CASSDWAGVTTDTQYF. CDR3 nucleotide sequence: TGTGCCAGCAGTGATTGGGCGGGGGTCACCACAGATACGCAGTATTTT.

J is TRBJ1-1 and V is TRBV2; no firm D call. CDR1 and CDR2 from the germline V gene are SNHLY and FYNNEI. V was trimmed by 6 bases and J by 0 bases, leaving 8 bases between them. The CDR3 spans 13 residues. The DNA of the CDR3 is TGTGCCAGCAGCCTCCTATTGAACACTGAAGCTTTCTTT. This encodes CASSLLLNTEAFF.

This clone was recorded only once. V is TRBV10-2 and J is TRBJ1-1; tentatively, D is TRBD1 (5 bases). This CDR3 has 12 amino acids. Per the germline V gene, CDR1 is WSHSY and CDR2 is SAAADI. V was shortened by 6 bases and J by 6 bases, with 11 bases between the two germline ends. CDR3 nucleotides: TGCGCCAGCAGAGCAGGGTTCGCTGAAGCTTTCTTT. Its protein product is CASRAGFAEAFF.

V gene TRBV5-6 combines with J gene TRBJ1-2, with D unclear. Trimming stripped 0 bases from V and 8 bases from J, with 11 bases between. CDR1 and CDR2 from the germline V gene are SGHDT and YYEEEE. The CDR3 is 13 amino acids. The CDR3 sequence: CASSLVRGRGYTF. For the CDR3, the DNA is TGTGCCAGCAGCTTGGTTCGGGGTAGGGGCTACACCTTC.

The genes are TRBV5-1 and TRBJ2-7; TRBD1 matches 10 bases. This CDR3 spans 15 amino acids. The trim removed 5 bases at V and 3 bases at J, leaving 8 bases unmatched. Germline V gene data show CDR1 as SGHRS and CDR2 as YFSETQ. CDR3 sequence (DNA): TGCGCCAGCAGTCCAAGACAGGGGGCGTACTACGAGCAGTACTTC. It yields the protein CASSPRQGAYYEQYF.

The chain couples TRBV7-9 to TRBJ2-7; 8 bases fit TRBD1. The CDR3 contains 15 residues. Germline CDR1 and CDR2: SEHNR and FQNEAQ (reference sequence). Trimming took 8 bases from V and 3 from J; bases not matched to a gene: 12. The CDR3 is CASGACWTGNYEQYV. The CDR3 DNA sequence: TGTGCCAGCGGCGCGTGTTGGACAGGGAACTACGAGCAGTACGTC.

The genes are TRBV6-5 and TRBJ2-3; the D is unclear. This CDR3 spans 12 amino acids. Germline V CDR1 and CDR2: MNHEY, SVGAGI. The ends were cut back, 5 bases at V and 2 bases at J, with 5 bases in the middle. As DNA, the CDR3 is TGTGCCAGCAGTCAGTACACAGATACGCAGTATTTT. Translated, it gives CASSQYTDTQYF.

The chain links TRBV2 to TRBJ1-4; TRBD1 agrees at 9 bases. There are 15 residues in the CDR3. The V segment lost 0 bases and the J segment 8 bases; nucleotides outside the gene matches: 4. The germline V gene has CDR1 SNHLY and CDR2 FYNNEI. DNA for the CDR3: TGTGCCAGCAGTGAAGCGGGACAGGGATCGGAAAAACTGTTTTTT. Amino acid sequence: CASSEAGQGSEKLFF.

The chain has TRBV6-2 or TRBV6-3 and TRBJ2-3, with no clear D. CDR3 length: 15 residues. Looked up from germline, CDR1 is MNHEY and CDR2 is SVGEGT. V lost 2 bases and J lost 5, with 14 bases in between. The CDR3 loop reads CASSYQALERDTQYF. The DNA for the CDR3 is TGTGCCAGCAGTTACCAAGCCCTCGAGCGAGATACGCAGTATTTT.

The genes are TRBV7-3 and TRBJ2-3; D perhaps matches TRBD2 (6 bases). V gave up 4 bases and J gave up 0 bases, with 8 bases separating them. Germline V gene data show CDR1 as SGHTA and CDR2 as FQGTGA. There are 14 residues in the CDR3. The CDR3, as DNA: TGTGCCAGCAGCTCGGGGACTAGCACAGATACGCAGTATTTT. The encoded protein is CASSSGTSTDTQYF.